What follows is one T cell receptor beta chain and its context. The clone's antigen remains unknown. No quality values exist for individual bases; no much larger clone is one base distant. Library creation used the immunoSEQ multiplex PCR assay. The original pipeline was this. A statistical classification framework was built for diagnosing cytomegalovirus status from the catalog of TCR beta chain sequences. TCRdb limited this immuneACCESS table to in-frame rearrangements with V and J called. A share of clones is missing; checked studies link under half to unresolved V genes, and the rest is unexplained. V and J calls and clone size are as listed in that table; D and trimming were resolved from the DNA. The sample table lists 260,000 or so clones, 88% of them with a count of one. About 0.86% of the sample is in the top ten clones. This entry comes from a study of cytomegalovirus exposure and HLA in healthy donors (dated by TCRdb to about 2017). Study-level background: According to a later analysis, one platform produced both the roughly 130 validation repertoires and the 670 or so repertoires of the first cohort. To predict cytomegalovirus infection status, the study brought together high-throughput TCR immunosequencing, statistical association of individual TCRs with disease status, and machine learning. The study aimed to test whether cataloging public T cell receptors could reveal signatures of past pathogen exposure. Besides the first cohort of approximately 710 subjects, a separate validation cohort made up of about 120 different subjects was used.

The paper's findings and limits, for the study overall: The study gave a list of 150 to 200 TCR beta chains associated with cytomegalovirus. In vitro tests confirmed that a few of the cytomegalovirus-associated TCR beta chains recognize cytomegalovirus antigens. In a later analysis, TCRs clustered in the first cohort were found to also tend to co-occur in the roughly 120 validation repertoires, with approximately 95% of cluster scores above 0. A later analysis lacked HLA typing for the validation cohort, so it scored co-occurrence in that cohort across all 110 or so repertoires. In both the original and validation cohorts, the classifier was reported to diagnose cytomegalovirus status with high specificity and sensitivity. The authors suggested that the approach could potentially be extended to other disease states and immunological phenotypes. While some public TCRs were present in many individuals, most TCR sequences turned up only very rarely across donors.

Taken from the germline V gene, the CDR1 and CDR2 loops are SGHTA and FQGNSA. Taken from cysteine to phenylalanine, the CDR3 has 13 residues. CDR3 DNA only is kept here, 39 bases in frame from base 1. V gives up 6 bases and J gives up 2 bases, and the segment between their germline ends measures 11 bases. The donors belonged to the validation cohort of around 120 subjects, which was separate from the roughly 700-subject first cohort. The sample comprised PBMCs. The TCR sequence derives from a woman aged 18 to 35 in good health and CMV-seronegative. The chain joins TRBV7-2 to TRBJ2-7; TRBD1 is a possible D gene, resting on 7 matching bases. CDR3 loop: CASREGAAYEQYF. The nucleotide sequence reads TGTGCCAGCAGGGAGGGGGCTGCCTACGAGCAGTACTTC.